Following are 21 T cell receptor beta chains from one sample sequenced in a study of shared clonotypes between healthy human individuals. Sequencing used immunoSEQ multiplex PCR; TCRdb keeps in-frame clones, though not all of them. The profile shows hundreds of thousands of clones, 55% to 85% of them singletons. The sample taken for sequencing was memory CD4+ T cells sorted from blood. Subset reported: CD45RA-negative fraction. Source of these receptors: a young woman in good health.

The J gene is TRBJ2-7, the V gene TRBV2, with TRBD2 identical over 7 bases. Unmatched junction bases numbered 7, after V lost 8 bases and J lost 0 bases. The CDR3 loop spans 14 amino acids. The germline V gene encodes CDR1 SNHLY and CDR2 FYNNEI. The CDR3 DNA reads as TGTGCCAGCCAATTTGGGGGGGACTCCTACGAGCAGTACTTC. It translates to CASQFGGDSYEQYF.

The chain has TRBV28 and TRBJ1-5, with D perhaps TRBD1 (6 bases). The CDR3 has 15 residues. V shed 2 bases and J shed 4 bases, with 12 bases lying between them. Germline CDR1 MDHEN, CDR2 SYDVKM. The CDR3 here is CASSLGGRTNQPQHF. The CDR3 DNA is TGTGCCAGCAGTTTAGGGGGGCGAACAAATCAGCCCCAGCATTTT.

The gene calls are TRBV15 and TRBJ2-7; D might be TRBD1 (6 bases). The germline V and J ends were trimmed by 3 bases and 3 bases, with 15 bases remaining between them. The CDR3 has 15 amino acids. From germline, CDR1 is LNHNV and CDR2 YYDKDF (reference sequence). The CDR3 loop reads CATSSFGTNIYEQYF. In DNA, the CDR3 is TGTGCCACCAGCAGCTTCGGGACAAACATCTACGAGCAGTACTTC.

The V gene is TRBV10-2, the J gene TRBJ2-2, with TRBD2 matching 7 bases. The CDR3 has 15 amino acids. Germline V lookup: CDR1 WSHSY, CDR2 SAAADI. Trimming took 7 bases from V and 5 from J; bases not matched to a gene: 10. The CDR3 sequence is CASTLAGVRTGELFF. The CDR3 bases are TGCGCCAGCACTCTTGCGGGAGTCCGTACCGGGGAGCTGTTTTTT.

The V gene is TRBV25-1, the J gene TRBJ2-7, with 7 bases fitting TRBD1. Germline-derived CDR1 and CDR2 are MGHDK and SYGVNS. The ends lost 4 bases at V and 6 bases at J; junction bases unmatched: 6. This CDR3 contains 13 residues. The CDR3 nucleotides read TGTGCCAGCAGTGCCCCGGACAGGCGCGAGCAGTACTTC. It codes for CASSAPDRREQYF.

This clone was recorded at least ten times. The sample carries other DNA sequences with the same CDR3. The gene calls are TRBV28 and TRBJ2-5; no definite D call. The germline gives CDR1 MDHEN, CDR2 SYDVKM. The CDR3 is 13 residues long. V lost 4 bases to trimming and J lost 5 bases, with 11 bases between them. CDR3 region: CASSSYPGETQYF. DNA for the CDR3: TGTGCCAGCAGTTCCTACCCAGGCGAGACCCAGTACTTC.

The chain employs TRBV27 and TRBJ1-2; TRBD1 agrees at 11 bases. The CDR3 sequence is 15 residues long. From germline, CDR1 is MNHEY and CDR2 SMNVEV (reference sequence). Trimming at V came to 3 bases and at J to 10 bases, leaving 10 bases not matched to a gene. The CDR3 nucleotides read TGTGCCAGCAGTTTCCGGGACAGGGGGATATATAACTACACCTTC. Protein: CASSFRDRGIYNYTF.

This clone came up a few times. This sequence joins TRBV6-1 and TRBJ2-2, with 7 nucleotides matching TRBD1. Germline lookup yields CDR1 MNHNS and CDR2 SASEGT. This CDR3 spans 14 amino acids. The ends lost 7 bases at V and 3 bases at J; junction bases unmatched: 5. CDR3 amino acids: CASTPGTDTGELFF. The CDR3 coding sequence is TGTGCCAGCACTCCAGGGACAGACACCGGGGAGCTGTTTTTT.

This chain connects TRBV7-9 to TRBJ2-2; TRBD2 agrees at 9 bases. The CDR3 covers 16 residues. V lost 5 bases to trimming and J lost 6 bases; unmatched junction nucleotides: 10. The V gene's germline CDR1 is SEHNR and CDR2 FQNEAQ (reference sequence). The CDR3 region has the DNA TGTGCCAGCAGCCTCCGGGGCGGGAGGGCCTCCGGGGAGCTGTTTTTT. Its translation is CASSLRGGRASGELFF.

The chain combines TRBV19 with TRBJ1-2; 9 bases align to TRBD1. V was pared by 5 bases and J by 5 bases, with 9 bases of the junction left unmatched. The CDR3 is made up of 15 amino acids. Germline CDR1 LNHDA, CDR2 SQIVND (reference sequence). The CDR3 region is CASSGPGQGRYGYTF. The CDR3 DNA follows: TGTGCCAGTAGTGGTCCGGGACAGGGAAGATATGGCTACACCTTC.

This clone has just one count. This rearrangement joins TRBV6-5 to TRBJ2-5; D gene ambiguous. Trimming cost V 2 bases and J 5 bases, with 9 bases left between them. This CDR3 is 13 amino acids long. Germline V gene sequence: CDR1 MNHEY, CDR2 SVGAGI. The CDR3 DNA sequence: TGTGCCAGCAGTTACCCACCACCGGAGACCCAGTACTTC. Protein sequence: CASSYPPPETQYF.

This clone showed up just once. The chain has TRBV28 and TRBJ1-5, with a tentative D call TRBD1 (6 bases). This CDR3 region has 12 residues. V was clipped by 10 bases and J by 2 bases, with 9 bases between them. Germline CDR1 MDHEN, CDR2 SYDVKM. Written as DNA, the CDR3 is TGTGCCACTCGACAGGGCAATCAGCCCCAGCATTTT. This gives the protein CATRQGNQPQHF. The variable domain in full, with the rest retrieved from reference TRBV28 and TRBJ1-5, is DVKVTQSSRYLVKRTGEKVFLECVQDMDHENMFWYRQDPGLGLRLIYFSYDVKMKEKGDIPEGYSVSREKKERFSLILESASTNQTSMYLCATRQGNQPQHFGDGTRLSIL.

The chain couples TRBV19 to TRBJ2-5, with 8 bases that match TRBD1. The CDR3 sequence is 15 residues long. Looked up from germline, CDR1 is LNHDA and CDR2 is SQIVND (reference sequence). With V trimmed by 6 bases and J by 7 bases, 13 bases remained unmatched. This chain's CDR3 is CASSKTGTGRGTQYF. The CDR3 DNA is TGTGCCAGTAGCAAAACCGGGACAGGCCGGGGGACCCAGTACTTC.

The V and J genes are TRBV7-6 and TRBJ2-7; no definite D call. The V and J ends lost 0 bases and 5 bases respectively, with 5 bases between them. The germline gives CDR1 SGHVS, CDR2 FNYEAQ. The CDR3 loop spans 12 amino acids. The CDR3 bases are TGTGCCAGCAGCTTAGCAGGCCACGAGCAGTACTTC. Amino acid sequence: CASSLAGHEQYF.

This sequence joins TRBV20-1 and TRBJ2-7; no definite D call. Germline CDR1 and CDR2: DFQATT and SNEGSKA (reference sequence). The CDR3 is 11 residues long. Trimming pared 5 bases from V and 4 bases from J, leaving 9 bases between. The CDR3 region has the DNA TGCAGTGCTCCATGGGTATACGAGCAGTACTTC. It is translated as CSAPWVYEQYF.

The chain recombines TRBV30 with TRBJ2-5; D may be TRBD2 (6 bases). Germline V gene lookup returns CDR1 GTSNPN and CDR2 SVGIG (reference sequence). The CDR3 spans 13 residues. Trimming shortened V by 3 bases and J by 5 bases, and 13 bases separated the two germline ends. CDR3 nucleotide sequence: TGTGCCTGGAGGCGGGGAATGGCGGAGACCCAGTACTTC. Translating it yields CAWRRGMAETQYF.

In regard to this clone: Other DNA sequences within the sample encode an identical CDR3. The V gene is TRBV5-1, the J gene TRBJ1-2, with TRBD1 as a possible D gene (6 bases). Germline values: CDR1 SGHRS, CDR2 YFSETQ. Trimming removed 4 bases at V and 2 bases at J, with 9 bases between. This CDR3 comprises 13 residues. Here the CDR3 DNA reads TGCGCCAGCAGCCCGGACAGCAACTATGGCTACACCTTC. Amino acid sequence: CASSPDSNYGYTF.

The chain joins TRBV30 to TRBJ1-2; no firm D call. Trimming cost V 1 base and J 3 bases, with 6 bases left between them. The CDR3 length is 12 residues. The germline V gene has CDR1 GTSNPN and CDR2 SVGIG (reference sequence). The CDR3 is CAWSEDDYGYTF. Here the CDR3 DNA reads TGTGCCTGGAGTGAGGACGACTATGGCTACACCTTC.

This clone appeared many times. V and J are TRBV1 and TRBJ1-3. TRBV1 is a pseudogene locus. CDR3 length: 16 residues. The CDR3 region has the DNA TGCACCAGCAGATGTAAGGTCCTTCAAGCTGGAAACACCATATATTTT. Translating it yields CTSRCKVLQAGNTIYF.

This sequence joins TRBV7-9 and TRBJ1-2; D gene unclear. This CDR3 region has 13 residues. The V gene lost 5 bases and the J gene lost 4 bases, with 11 bases spanning the gap. Germline CDR1 reads SEHNR; CDR2 reads FQNEAQ (reference sequence). The CDR3: CASSLSSLYGYTF. CDR3 sequence (DNA): TGTGCCAGCAGCCTCTCCTCTCTCTATGGCTACACCTTC.

The V gene is TRBV28, the J gene TRBJ1-2; D is possibly TRBD1 (5 bases). The CDR3 extends over 14 amino acids. The germline CDR1 and CDR2 sequences are MDHEN and SYDVKM. V gave up 8 bases and J gave up 3 bases, with 16 bases separating them. The CDR3 DNA is TGTGCCAGCCGTACCAGGGCCCTTCACTATGGCTACACCTTC. It is translated as CASRTRALHYGYTF.